The 27 T cell receptor beta chains below come from one sample, sequenced in a study of Tregs in tolerant kidney transplant recipients. Sequencing used immunoSEQ multiplex PCR; TCRdb keeps in-frame clones, though not all of them. The data hold about 83,000 clones, with under 98% observed a single time. The source material was CD4+ T cells from blood, sampled before the transplant. The source is a human donor who received a combined kidney and bone marrow transplant.

V is TRBV21-1 and J is TRBJ1-2; the table's D call TRBD1 went unverified against the DNA. TRBV21-1 is assigned pseudogene status. CDR3 length equals 14 residues. In nucleotides, the CDR3 is TGTGCCAGCAGCAAGTTTGCCAGGGATGAGGGCTACACCTTC. Translated: CASSKFARDEGYTF.

The genes are TRBV27 and TRBJ1-5; a weak D match, TRBD1 (5 bases). CDR3 length: 19 amino acids. Between the trimmed V and J ends, which lost 4 bases and 0 bases, there was a span of 22 bases. CDR1 and CDR2 (germline): MNHEY, SMNVEV (reference sequence). CDR3 DNA sequence: TGTGCCAGCAGTTCCCAGGGTATGTTGAAAGGCTATAGCAATCAGCCCCAGCATTTT. Its protein product is CASSSQGMLKGYSNQPQHF.

The V and J genes are TRBV19 and TRBJ1-2, with TRBD1 as a possible D gene (6 bases). Trimming shortened V by 6 bases and J by 4 bases, and 12 bases separated the two germline ends. The CDR3 extends over 13 amino acids. Looked up from germline, CDR1 is LNHDA and CDR2 is SQIVND (reference sequence). CDR3 in DNA: TGTGCCAGTAGACCTCGGGGGGCCTATGGCTACACCTTC. Its translation: CASRPRGAYGYTF.

This rearrangement joins TRBV9 to TRBJ1-2; TRBD1 might be the D (6 bases). The ends were cut back, 1 base at V and 3 bases at J, with 13 bases in the middle. This CDR3 spans 15 amino acids. Germline V gives CDR1 SGDLS, CDR2 YYNGEE. The CDR3 nucleotides are TGTGCCAGCAGCGTATCTCCGGGGACATACTATGGCTACACCTTC. Translation: CASSVSPGTYYGYTF.

The gene calls are TRBV30 and TRBJ1-1; 10 bases align to TRBD1. CDR3 length: 14 residues. Germline V gives CDR1 GTSNPN, CDR2 SVGIG (reference sequence). The V and J ends lost 6 bases and 4 bases, in that order; junction bases with no gene match: 8. In DNA form, the CDR3 reads TGTGCCTGCGGGACAGGGGATGAGGCCACTGAAGCTTTCTTT. It encodes CACGTGDEATEAFF. The whole variable domain, remainder taken from reference TRBV30 and TRBJ1-1, is SQTIHQWPATLVQPVGSPLSLECTVEGTSNPNLYWYRQAAGRGLQLLFYSVGIGQISSEVPQNLSASRPQDRQFILSSKKLLLSDSGFYLCACGTGDEATEAFFGQGTRLTVV.

The V call is TRBV5-1, the J call TRBJ1-2; unclear D gene. In germline, CDR1 is SGHRS, CDR2 YFSETQ. Trimming left V 0 bases short and J 5 bases short, with 8 bases between. CDR3 size: 13 residues. CDR3 in DNA: TGCGCCAGCAGCTTGGATGTTTCTTATGGCTACACCTTC. Its protein product is CASSLDVSYGYTF.

The chain links TRBV5-5 to TRBJ1-1; 8 bases are a match to TRBD1. V lost 2 bases and J lost 4; bases outside the gene matches: 10. Germline V lookup: CDR1 SGHKS, CDR2 YYEKEE (reference sequence). This CDR3 has 16 residues. In DNA form, the CDR3 reads TGTGCCAGCAGCTTACTCGCTCAGGGGGCCGGCACTGAAGCTTTCTTT. Its translation is CASSLLAQGAGTEAFF. Looking up the rest from reference TRBV5-5 and TRBJ1-1 gives the full variable domain: DAGVTQSPTHLIKTRGQQVTLRCSPISGHKSVSWYQQVLGQGPQFIFQYYEKEERGRGNFPDRFSARQFPNYSSELNVNALLLGDSALYLCASSLLAQGAGTEAFFGQGTRLTVV.

The genes are TRBV2 and TRBJ2-1; TRBD2 matches 14 bases. The V gene end was trimmed by 8 bases and the J gene end by 6 bases; junction bases not matched to a gene: 9. Germline V lookup: CDR1 SNHLY, CDR2 FYNNEI. CDR3 length: 16 residues. In DNA, the CDR3 is TGTGCCAGCGCAAGACTAGCGGGAGGGCGCGGCAATGAGCAGTTCTTC. Its translation is CASARLAGGRGNEQFF.

Concerning this clone itself: Other DNA sequences in this specimen translate into the identical CDR3. The chain employs TRBV7-2 and TRBJ1-2; maybe TRBD1 (6 bases). The V end lost 5 bases, the J end lost 4 bases, and 8 bases lay between the germline ends. Germline V gene lookup returns CDR1 SGHTA and CDR2 FQGNSA. The CDR3 is 12 amino acids. This CDR3 reads CASSLQGYGYTF. DNA of the CDR3: TGTGCCAGCAGCCTACAGGGCTATGGCTACACCTTC. The whole variable domain, filled in from reference TRBV7-2 and TRBJ1-2, reads GAGVSQSPSNKVTEKGKDVELRCDPISGHTALYWYRQSLGQGLEFLIYFQGNSAPDKSGLPSDRFSAERTGGSVSTLTIQRTQQEDSAVYLCASSLQGYGYTFGSGTRLTVV.

V usage is TRBV11-3 and J usage is TRBJ2-1; weak D call: TRBD2 (5 bases). Germline values: CDR1 SGHNT, CDR2 YENEEA. V was trimmed by 4 bases and J by 2 bases, leaving 12 bases between them. The CDR3 covers 15 residues. The chain's CDR3 is CASSSRVATYNEQFF. Here the CDR3 DNA reads TGTGCCAGCAGCTCCCGGGTAGCGACCTACAATGAGCAGTTCTTC.

The CDR3 sequence is CAWSVKGDGSPLHF. For the CDR3, the DNA is TGTGCCTGGAGTGTAAAAGGGGATGGCTCACCCCTCCACTTT. The gene calls are TRBV30 and TRBJ1-6; D is possibly TRBD1 (5 bases). The germline gives CDR1 GTSNPN, CDR2 SVGIG (reference sequence). The ends were cut back, 0 bases at V and 10 bases at J, with 13 bases in the middle. The CDR3 has 14 residues.

In nucleotides, the CDR3 is TGTGCCAGTAGTATAATCGCCAGACTAGCGGGAGCATATACGCAGTATTTT. The encoded protein is CASSIIARLAGAYTQYF. The chain joins TRBV19 to TRBJ2-3; 12 nucleotides agree with TRBD2. Germline V gene lookup returns CDR1 LNHDA and CDR2 SQIVND (reference sequence). The CDR3 spans 17 residues. The trim removed 2 bases at V and 7 bases at J, leaving 10 bases unmatched.

V usage is TRBV14 and J usage is TRBJ1-4; D is uncertain. This CDR3 comprises 16 residues. Germline CDR1 SGHDN, CDR2 FVKESK. Trimming stripped 0 bases from V and 12 bases from J, with 20 bases between. The CDR3 loop is CASSQDAGTVPSELFF. The CDR3 nucleotides are TGTGCCAGCAGCCAAGATGCAGGAACGGTGCCTTCGGAACTGTTTTTT.

The chain links TRBV7-9 to TRBJ2-5; tentative D call: TRBD2 (5 bases). Germline CDR1 reads SEHNR; CDR2 reads FQNEAQ (reference sequence). This CDR3 is built from 16 residues. The ends were cut back, 2 bases at V and 5 bases at J, with 18 bases in the middle. The chain's CDR3 is CASSLLTRVFGETQYF. The CDR3 DNA reads TGTGCCAGCAGCTTATTGACGCGGGTTTTCGGGGAGACCCAGTACTTC.

The chain couples TRBV27 to TRBJ2-5; 10 positions match TRBD1. Trimming removed 5 bases from V and 5 bases from J; junction bases left unmatched: 8. In germline, CDR1 is MNHEY, CDR2 SMNVEV (reference sequence). The CDR3 covers 15 residues. The CDR3 bases are TGTGCCAGCAGTCCAGACAGGGGGCGTTGGGAGACCCAGTACTTC. It encodes CASSPDRGRWETQYF.

The V gene is TRBV2, the J gene TRBJ2-6, with D possibly being TRBD1 (6 bases). CDR1 and CDR2 (germline): SNHLY, FYNNEI. The V end was cut by 10 bases, the J end by 2 bases, with 18 bases between. The CDR3 is 16 amino acids. The CDR3 DNA reads TGTGCCACCAGGACAGATAAGTCTGCTGGGGCCAACGTCCTGACTTTC. Translating it yields CATRTDKSAGANVLTF. Full variable domain (outside the CDR3, taken from reference TRBV2 and TRBJ2-6): EPEVTQTPSHQVTQMGQEVILRCVPISNHLYFYWYRQILGQKVEFLVSFYNNEISEKSEIFDDQFSVERPDGSNFTLKIRSTKLEDSAMYFCATRTDKSAGANVLTFGAGSRLTVL.

V gene TRBV28 combines with J gene TRBJ1-1; D not resolved. In germline, CDR1 is MDHEN, CDR2 SYDVKM. Deletions cut 5 bases from V and 7 bases from J, with 5 bases between. This CDR3 is 10 amino acids long. CDR3 nucleotides: TGTGCCAGCAGTCGAGGTGAAGCTTTCTTT. It is translated as CASSRGEAFF.

The CDR3 protein is CSGDRGIGWNEQFF. The CDR3 DNA is TGCAGCGGAGACAGGGGGATAGGTTGGAATGAGCAGTTCTTC. This sequence joins TRBV29-1 and TRBJ2-1; TRBD1 matches 9 bases. CDR1 and CDR2 (germline): SQVTM, ANQGSEA. V lost 7 bases to trimming and J lost 7 bases; unmatched junction nucleotides: 11. The CDR3 covers 14 residues.

A single count supports this clone. V is TRBV6-1 and J is TRBJ2-7; 12 bases align to TRBD2. The V and J ends lost 10 bases and 6 bases, in that order; junction bases with no gene match: 7. The length of the CDR3 is 13 residues. The germline V gene has CDR1 MNHNS and CDR2 SASEGT. DNA for the CDR3: TGTGCCACCCGACTAGCGGGAGAAGCCGAGCAGTACTTC. Amino acid sequence: CATRLAGEAEQYF.

The chain joins TRBV11-3 to TRBJ2-5; 11 bases agree with TRBD2. The germline V gene encodes CDR1 SGHNT and CDR2 YENEEA. V lost 1 base, J lost 3 bases, and 4 bases stayed unmatched. CDR3 size: 16 residues. CDR3 DNA: TGTGCCAGCAGCTTAGGACTAGCGGGAATCAAAGAGACCCAGTACTTC. This gives the protein CASSLGLAGIKETQYF.

Only one count was recorded for this clone. This sequence joins TRBV5-4 and TRBJ1-2; the match to TRBD1 covers 7 bases. The CDR3 is 15 amino acids. The J segment lost 3 bases and the V segment lost 0 bases, leaving 5 bases of the junction unmatched. Germline loops: CDR1 SGHNT, CDR2 YYREEE (reference sequence). The CDR3, as DNA: TGTGCCAGCAGCTTGGACGGACAGGCTCACTATGGCTACACCTTC. It encodes CASSLDGQAHYGYTF. Together with reference TRBV5-4 and TRBJ1-2, the CDR3 gives the full variable domain: ETGVTQSPTHLIKTRGQQVTLRCSSQSGHNTVSWYQQALGQGPQFIFQYYREEENGRGNFPPRFSGLQFPNYSSELNVNALELDDSALYLCASSLDGQAHYGYTFGSGTRLTVV.

The chain has TRBV7-3 and TRBJ2-3, with TRBD2 identical over 8 bases. Per germline, CDR1 SGHTA and CDR2 FQGTGA. Germline trimming cut 5 bases from V and 1 base from J; bases unmatched to any gene: 17. CDR3 length: 19 amino acids. CDR3 sequence: CASSPPPNSGGIGTDTQYF. Written as DNA, the CDR3 is TGTGCCAGCAGCCCACCCCCGAATTCGGGGGGGATAGGCACAGATACGCAGTATTTT.

This sequence joins TRBV5-1 and TRBJ1-1; D perhaps matches TRBD1 (6 bases). V was pared by 3 bases and J by 1 base, with 16 bases between. Germline loops: CDR1 SGHRS, CDR2 YFSETQ. The CDR3 runs to 16 residues. The CDR3 loop reads CASSSRRTAANTEAFF. The CDR3 DNA reads TGCGCCAGCAGCTCCCGCCGGACAGCCGCGAACACTGAAGCTTTCTTT.

The chain couples TRBV18 to TRBJ2-1; TRBD2 might be the D (6 bases). This CDR3 is built from 14 residues. CDR1 and CDR2 (germline): KGHSH, LQKENI. V lost 5 bases to trimming and J lost 6 bases, with 14 bases between them. The CDR3 DNA reads TGTGCCAGCTCAGTCCGGGACTCGATCAATGAGCAGTTCTTC. Encoded protein: CASSVRDSINEQFF.

This chain uses TRBV19 with TRBJ1-5; 8 positions agree with TRBD1. The J segment lost 5 bases and the V segment lost 1 base, leaving 4 bases of the junction unmatched. The CDR3 totals 15 residues. Germline assignment: CDR1 LNHDA and CDR2 SQIVND (reference sequence). Here the CDR3 DNA reads TGTGCCAGTAGTATAGTTCAGGGGGCTGATCAGCCCCAGCATTTT. Amino acids: CASSIVQGADQPQHF.

This clone was recorded only once. The chain joins TRBV18 to TRBJ2-7; 11 bases match TRBD1. The CDR3 is made up of 16 amino acids. Germline CDR1 is KGHSH and CDR2 is LQKENI. V lost 6 bases to trimming and J lost 8 bases; unmatched junction nucleotides: 15. In nucleotides, the CDR3 is TGTGCCAGCTCGTCCCAGGGGACAGGGGGTAAGACGCAGCAGTACTTC. Encoded protein: CASSSQGTGGKTQQYF.

The chain combines TRBV27 with TRBJ2-7, with D tentatively TRBD2 (6 bases). With 3 bases removed from V and 3 bases from J, the gap between germline ends came to 24 bases. The germline gives CDR1 MNHEY, CDR2 SMNVEV (reference sequence). The length of the CDR3 is 18 residues. DNA for the CDR3: TGTGCCAGCAGTTTCGAGGGCCGTCGGGGGTCTTGGATCTACGAGCAGTACTTC. The encoded protein is CASSFEGRRGSWIYEQYF.